The 11 T cell receptor beta chains below come from one sample, sequenced in a study of T-cell memory formation after mild COVID-19. From the 5' RACE reads, TCRdb called clonotypes with MiXCR, one entry per CDR3 protein. The table records just under 550,000 distinct CDR3 sequences, roughly 20% of them present only once. Source material: PBMCs or a T cell subset sorted from them (not recorded which). The source is an adult woman who had mild COVID-19 (a few samples of this study predate the infection). Cell type and time point are not known.

This chain joins TRBV9 and TRBJ2-1, with a tentative D call TRBD2 (6 bases). V was cut by 2 bases and J by 7 bases, with 10 bases left in between. CDR3 length: 13 amino acids. Looked up from germline, CDR1 is SGDLS and CDR2 is YYNGEE. CDR3 DNA: TGTGCCAGCAGCGTCACTAGCAGGAATGAGCAGTTCTTC. As protein: CASSVTSRNEQFF.

This sequence joins TRBV5-1 and TRBJ1-1, with D perhaps TRBD1 (5 bases). V gave up 4 bases and J gave up 3 bases, with 10 bases separating them. Germline values: CDR1 SGHRS, CDR2 YFSETQ. The CDR3 consists of 13 residues. The CDR3 nucleotides read TGCGCCAGCAGCAACCCGGGGGACACTGAAGCTTTCTTT. Protein product: CASSNPGDTEAFF.

The rearrangement links TRBV7-9 to TRBJ2-5, with D unresolved. V shed 11 bases and J shed 4 bases, with 17 bases lying between them. This CDR3 comprises 13 residues. CDR1 and CDR2 from the germline V gene are SEHNR and FQNEAQ (reference sequence). DNA of the CDR3: TGTGCCTCGGGCGGACGACTGGGAGAGACCCAGTACTTC. Translating gives CASGGRLGETQYF.

The chain links TRBV29-1 to TRBJ2-7; 9 positions match TRBD2. V was pared by 8 bases and J by 6 bases, with 11 bases of the junction left unmatched. The CDR3 is 13 amino acids. Germline loops: CDR1 SQVTM, CDR2 ANQGSEA. The CDR3 loop reads CSFLAGVQREQYF. Written as DNA, the CDR3 is TGCAGCTTTTTAGCGGGAGTACAGCGCGAGCAGTACTTC.

This chain joins TRBV5-1 and TRBJ2-1; 11 positions agree with TRBD2. V lost 0 bases and J lost 8; bases outside the gene matches: 10. Germline V gene lookup returns CDR1 SGHRS and CDR2 YFSETQ. The CDR3 has 17 residues. The CDR3 bases are TGCGCCAGCAGCTTGGCCTTAGCGGGGGGGCCCGTCGATGAGCAGTTCTTC. Protein sequence: CASSLALAGGPVDEQFF.

The V call is TRBV20-1, the J call TRBJ1-6, with 8 bases matching TRBD1. The V and J ends lost 3 bases and 6 bases, in that order; junction bases with no gene match: 10. This CDR3 spans 16 amino acids. Per germline, CDR1 DFQATT and CDR2 SNEGSKA (reference sequence). The CDR3 bases are TGCAGTGCTAGCCCACAGGGGGAACCCCTTAATTCACCCCTCCACTTT. Its translation is CSASPQGEPLNSPLHF.

J is TRBJ1-1 and V is TRBV3-1; D might be TRBD1 (6 bases). Trimming cost V 6 bases and J 8 bases, with 10 bases left between them. The germline V gene encodes CDR1 LGHDT and CDR2 YNNKEL (reference sequence). The length of the CDR3 is 11 residues. The CDR3 nucleotides read TGTGCCAGCAGATCCACAGGGGAAGCTTTCTTT. This sequence encodes CASRSTGEAFF.

The chain couples TRBV6-5 to TRBJ1-1; D unclear. Trimming left V 6 bases short and J 8 bases short, with 13 bases between. Germline lookup yields CDR1 MNHEY and CDR2 SVGAGI. The CDR3 spans 12 residues. The CDR3 loop reads CASRPGFGEAFF. In nucleotides, the CDR3 is TGTGCCAGCAGACCCGGGTTCGGAGAAGCTTTCTTT.

This clonotype turned up a few times. The chain uses TRBV7-9 and TRBJ2-3, with D perhaps TRBD1 (5 bases). The V gene's germline CDR1 is SEHNR and CDR2 FQNEAQ (reference sequence). CDR3 length: 14 residues. The V end lost 1 base, the J end lost 3 bases, and 8 bases lay between the germline ends. CDR3 in amino acids: CASSLGGATDTQYF. The CDR3 DNA sequence: TGTGCCAGCAGCTTAGGGGGCGCAACAGATACGCAGTATTTT.

The chain joins TRBV15 to TRBJ1-2, with TRBD1 matching 8 bases. Germline V gene lookup returns CDR1 LNHNV and CDR2 YYDKDF (reference sequence). Germline trimming cut 4 bases from V and 4 bases from J; bases unmatched to any gene: 8. CDR3 length: 15 amino acids. The CDR3 coding sequence is TGTGCCACCAGCACGGACAGGGAAGTAGGCTATGGCTACACCTTC. Translation: CATSTDREVGYGYTF.

V usage is TRBV5-1 and J usage is TRBJ2-1; 13 bases line up with TRBD2. V lost 3 bases and J lost 6; bases outside the gene matches: 6. The CDR3 spans 16 residues. Germline V gene data show CDR1 as SGHRS and CDR2 as YFSETQ. CDR3 coding DNA: TGCGCCAGCAGCTCGACCGGGACTAGCGGGGTCAATGAGCAGTTCTTC. As protein: CASSSTGTSGVNEQFF.